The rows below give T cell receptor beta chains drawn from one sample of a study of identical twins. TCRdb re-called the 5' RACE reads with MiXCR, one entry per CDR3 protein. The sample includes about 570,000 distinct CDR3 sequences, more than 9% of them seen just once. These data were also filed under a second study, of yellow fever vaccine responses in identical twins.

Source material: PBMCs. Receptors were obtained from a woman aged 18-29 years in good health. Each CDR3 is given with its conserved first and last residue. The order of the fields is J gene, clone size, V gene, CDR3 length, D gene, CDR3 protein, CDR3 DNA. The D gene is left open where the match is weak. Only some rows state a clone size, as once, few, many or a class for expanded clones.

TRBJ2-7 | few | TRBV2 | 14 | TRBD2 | CASSVRGTSREQYF | TGTGCCAGCAGTGTAAGAGGGACTAGTCGCGAGCAGTACTTC
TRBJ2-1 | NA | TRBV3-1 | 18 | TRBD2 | CASSRRGAGGNSYNEQFF | TGTGCCAGCAGCCGAAGGGGCGCGGGGGGGAACTCCTACAATGAGCAGTTCTTC
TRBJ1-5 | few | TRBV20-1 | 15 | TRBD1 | CSAQRDRGRGQPQHF | TGCAGTGCCCAAAGGGACAGGGGCCGGGGTCAGCCCCAGCATTTT
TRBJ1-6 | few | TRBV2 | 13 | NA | CASTAGLTSPLHF | TGTGCCAGCACGGCTGGGCTTACTTCACCCCTCCACTTT
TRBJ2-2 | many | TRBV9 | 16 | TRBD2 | CASSVGRRGRTGELFF | TGTGCCAGCAGCGTCGGGAGGCGGGGAAGGACCGGGGAGCTGTTTTTT
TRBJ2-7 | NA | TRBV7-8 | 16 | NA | CASSLSWTLGSYEQYF | TGTGCCAGCAGCTTATCCTGGACCCTCGGCTCCTACGAGCAGTACTTC
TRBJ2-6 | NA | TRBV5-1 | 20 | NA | CASSRGTAPLRTGGANVLTF | TGCGCCAGCAGCCGGGGGACGGCTCCCCTACGAACTGGAGGGGCCAACGTCCTGACTTTC
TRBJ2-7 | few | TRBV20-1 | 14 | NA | CSAREPTGTYEQYF | TGCAGTGCTAGAGAACCGACGGGAACCTACGAGCAGTACTTC
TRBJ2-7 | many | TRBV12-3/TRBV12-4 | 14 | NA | CASSFWGATYEQYF | TGTGCCAGCAGTTTTTGGGGGGCTACCTACGAGCAGTACTTC
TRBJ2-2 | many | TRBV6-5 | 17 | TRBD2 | CASSYSGLAGGPGELFF | TGTGCCAGCAGTTACTCGGGACTAGCGGGAGGACCCGGGGAGCTGTTTTTT
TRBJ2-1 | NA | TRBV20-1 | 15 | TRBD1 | CSAFSGQVTYNEQFF | TGCAGTGCTTTTTCGGGACAGGTAACCTACAATGAGCAGTTCTTC
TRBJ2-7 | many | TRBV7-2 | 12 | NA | CASSRETYEQYF | TGTGCCAGCAGCCGGGAGACCTACGAGCAGTACTTC
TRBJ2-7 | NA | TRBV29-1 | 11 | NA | CSSWTNYEQYF | TGCAGCTCTTGGACCAACTACGAGCAGTACTTC
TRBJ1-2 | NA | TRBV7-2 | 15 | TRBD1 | CASSLGDRGTYGYTF | TGTGCCAGCAGCTTAGGGGACAGGGGGACCTATGGCTACACCTTC
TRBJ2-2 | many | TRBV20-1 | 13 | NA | CSATTEYTGELFF | TGCAGTGCAACTACAGAATACACCGGGGAGCTGTTTTTT
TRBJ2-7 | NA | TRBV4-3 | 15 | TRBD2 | CASSQDSSGRYEQYF | TGCGCCAGCAGCCAAGATTCCAGCGGGAGGTACGAGCAGTACTTC
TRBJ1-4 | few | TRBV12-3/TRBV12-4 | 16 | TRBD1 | CASIRTGGATNEKLFF | TGTGCCAGCATACGGACAGGGGGGGCAACTAATGAAAAACTGTTTTTT
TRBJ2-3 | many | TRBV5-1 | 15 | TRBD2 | CASGSGGFGTDTQYF | TGCGCCAGCGGTAGCGGGGGGTTTGGGACAGATACGCAGTATTTT
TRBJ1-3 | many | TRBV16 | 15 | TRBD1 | CASSQRGQAGNTIYF | TGTGCCAGCAGCCAGAGGGGACAGGCTGGAAACACCATATATTTT
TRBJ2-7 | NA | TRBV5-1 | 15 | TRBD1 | CASSLTGQGRNEQYF | TGCGCCAGCAGCCTAACGGGACAGGGGAGGAACGAGCAGTACTTC
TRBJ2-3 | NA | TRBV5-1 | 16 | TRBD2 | CASSLNPAGVGDTQYF | TGCGCCAGCAGCTTGAATCCAGCGGGGGTGGGAGATACGCAGTATTTT
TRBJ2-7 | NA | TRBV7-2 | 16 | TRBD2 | CASSLVAGTSGIEQYF | TGTGCCAGCAGCTTAGTGGCAGGGACTAGCGGGATCGAGCAGTACTTC
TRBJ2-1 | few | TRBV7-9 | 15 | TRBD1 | CASSFGQGYNNEQFF | TGTGCCAGCAGCTTCGGACAGGGGTACAACAATGAGCAGTTCTTC
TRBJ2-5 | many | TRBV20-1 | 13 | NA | CSAWYDGKETQYF | TGCAGTGCTTGGTATGACGGGAAAGAGACCCAGTACTTC
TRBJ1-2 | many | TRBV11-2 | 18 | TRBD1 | CASSSEEQGLGANYGYTF | TGTGCCAGCAGCTCTGAGGAACAGGGGCTAGGGGCTAACTATGGCTACACCTTC
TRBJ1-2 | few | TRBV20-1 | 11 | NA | CSALPGGGYTF | TGCAGTGCGCTCCCGGGGGGCGGCTACACCTTC
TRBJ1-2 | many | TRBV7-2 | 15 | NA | CASSLAVRTNYGYTF | TGTGCCAGCAGCTTAGCGGTCAGAACTAACTATGGCTACACCTTC
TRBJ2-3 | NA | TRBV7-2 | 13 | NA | CASSRDFGDTQYF | TGTGCCAGCAGCCGGGACTTTGGAGATACGCAGTATTTT
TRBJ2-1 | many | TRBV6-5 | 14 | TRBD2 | CASSSLAGGNEQFF | TGTGCCAGCAGTTCCCTAGCGGGAGGCAATGAGCAGTTCTTC
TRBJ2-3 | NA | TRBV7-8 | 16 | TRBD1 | CASSPNRGLGTDTQYF | TGTGCCAGCAGCCCCAACAGGGGGCTTGGCACAGATACGCAGTATTTT
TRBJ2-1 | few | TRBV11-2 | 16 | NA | CASSLELGLTYNEQFF | TGTGCCAGCAGCTTAGAACTAGGACTAACCTACAATGAGCAGTTCTTC
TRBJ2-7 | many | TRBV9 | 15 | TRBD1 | CASSVEDRSDYEQYF | TGTGCCAGCAGCGTAGAGGACAGGTCTGACTACGAGCAGTACTTC
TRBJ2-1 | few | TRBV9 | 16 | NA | CASSPRTQWGDNEQFF | TGTGCCAGCAGCCCGCGGACGCAATGGGGTGACAATGAGCAGTTCTTC
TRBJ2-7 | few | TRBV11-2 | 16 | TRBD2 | CASSTETSGSPYEQYF | TGTGCCAGCAGCACCGAGACTAGCGGGAGTCCTTACGAGCAGTACTTC
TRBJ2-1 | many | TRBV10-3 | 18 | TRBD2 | CAISESTRGGLWDNEQFF | TGTGCCATCAGTGAGTCGACTCGGGGGGGGCTCTGGGACAATGAGCAGTTCTTC
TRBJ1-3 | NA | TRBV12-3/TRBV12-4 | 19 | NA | CASSLALSPATLSGNTIYF | TGTGCCAGCAGTTTAGCGCTTTCCCCAGCCACCCTCTCTGGAAACACCATATATTTT
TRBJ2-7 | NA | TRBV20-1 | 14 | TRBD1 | CSAPRTGRSYEQYF | TGCAGTGCCCCTCGGACAGGGCGCTCCTACGAGCAGTACTTC
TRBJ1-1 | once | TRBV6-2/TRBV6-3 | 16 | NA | CASSYVQGDLNTEAFF | TGTGCCAGCAGTTACGTACAGGGCGACCTGAACACTGAAGCTTTCTTT
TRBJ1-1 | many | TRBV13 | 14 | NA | CASRPRHSHTEAFF | TGTGCCAGCAGACCCCGACACTCGCACACTGAAGCTTTCTTT
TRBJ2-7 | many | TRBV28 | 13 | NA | CASSFRQAYEQYF | TGTGCCAGCAGTTTTCGACAGGCCTACGAGCAGTACTTC
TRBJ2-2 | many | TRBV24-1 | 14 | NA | CATTPTGNTGELFF | TGTGCCACCACTCCGACAGGGAACACCGGGGAGCTGTTTTTT
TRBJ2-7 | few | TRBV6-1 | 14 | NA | CASSVLTVTYEQYF | TGTGCCAGCAGTGTTTTGACAGTAACCTACGAGCAGTACTTC
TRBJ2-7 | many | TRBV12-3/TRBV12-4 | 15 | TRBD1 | CASSFKTGVVDEQYF | TGTGCCAGCAGTTTTAAGACAGGGGTGGTCGACGAGCAGTACTTC
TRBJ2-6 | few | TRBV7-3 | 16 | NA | CASSRTTGTGANVLTF | TGTGCCAGCAGCCGAACTACAGGGACTGGGGCCAACGTCCTGACTTTC
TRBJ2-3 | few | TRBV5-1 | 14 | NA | CASSLGHDTDTQYF | TGCGCCAGCAGCTTGGGACACGACACAGATACGCAGTATTTT
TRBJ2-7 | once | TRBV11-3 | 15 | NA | CASSPAGQLYYEQYF | TGTGCCAGCAGCCCGGCAGGACAGCTCTACTACGAGCAGTACTTC